This passage covers 10 T cell receptor beta chains from one sample sequenced in a study of response to subunit inactivated influenza vaccine. Via MiXCR, TCRdb re-called the RT-PCR reads, giving one row per CDR3 protein. The top ten hold about a tenth of the sample, which has 550,000 to 650,000 distinct CDR3 sequences, 10% to 15% seen once. The material was PBMCs from blood, obtained on the day of vaccination. These receptors all come from a man aged 50 to 60 who received an inactivated influenza vaccine.

This clonotype was picked up a small number of times. The rearrangement links TRBV4-2 to TRBJ2-2; D call uncertain. The germline V and J ends were trimmed by 0 bases and 5 bases, with 7 bases remaining between them. This CDR3 comprises 14 residues. From germline, CDR1 is LGHNA and CDR2 YNFKEQ. As DNA, the CDR3 is TGTGCCAGCAGCCAAGATTGGGCTACCGGGGAGCTGTTTTTT. It codes for CASSQDWATGELFF.

This chain uses TRBV5-1 with TRBJ2-1; 7 nucleotides align to TRBD1. The CDR3 extends over 16 amino acids. Per the germline V gene, CDR1 is SGHRS and CDR2 is YFSETQ. V lost 0 bases, J lost 0 bases, and 3 bases stayed unmatched. DNA of the CDR3: TGCGCCAGCAGCTTGGAGGGGGCCCGCTCCTACAATGAGCAGTTCTTC. Translation: CASSLEGARSYNEQFF.

The rearrangement uses TRBV4-2 and TRBJ2-1, with TRBD2 matching over 11 bases. CDR3 length equals 16 residues. From germline, CDR1 is LGHNA and CDR2 YNFKEQ. V gave up 3 bases and J gave up 5 bases; unmatched junction bases: 6. DNA for the CDR3: TGTGCCAGCAGCCACCCGACTAGCGGGGCCGACAATGAGCAGTTCTTC. This sequence encodes CASSHPTSGADNEQFF.

V is TRBV9 and J is TRBJ2-1, with D possibly being TRBD1 (8 bases). The V end lost 9 bases, the J end lost 9 bases, and 19 bases lay between the germline ends. The CDR3 length is 13 residues. Germline values: CDR1 SGDLS, CDR2 YYNGEE. The CDR3: CATTGGGLGEQFF. The CDR3 nucleotides are TGTGCCACTACAGGGGGAGGGTTGGGTGAGCAGTTCTTC.

This clonotype occurred many times. The chain uses TRBV20-1 and TRBJ2-5; D ambiguous. V lost 1 base to trimming and J lost 5 bases, with 17 bases between them. CDR1 DFQATT and CDR2 SNEGSKA come from the germline V gene (reference sequence). The CDR3 consists of 15 residues. The CDR3 protein is CSARVFLGTAETQYF. CDR3 in DNA: TGCAGTGCTAGAGTTTTTCTGGGAACAGCGGAGACCCAGTACTTC.

The chain joins TRBV5-1 to TRBJ2-7; no firm D call. This CDR3 comprises 14 residues. The ends were cut back, 0 bases at V and 1 base at J, with 8 bases in the middle. Germline V gene sequence: CDR1 SGHRS, CDR2 YFSETQ. The CDR3 DNA reads TGCGCCAGCAGCTTGGACAGTCGTTCCTACGAGCAGTACTTC. Translation: CASSLDSRSYEQYF.

This clonotype showed up many times. The V and J genes are TRBV7-2 and TRBJ1-1; TRBD1 agrees at 9 bases. V lost 5 bases, J lost 4 bases, and 5 bases stayed unmatched. Germline CDR1 and CDR2: SGHTA and FQGNSA. The CDR3 totals 14 residues. DNA for the CDR3: TGTGCCAGCAGCCGCACAGGGGGCGGCACTGAAGCTTTCTTT. It translates to CASSRTGGGTEAFF. The full variable domain, with the rest looked up from reference TRBV7-2 and TRBJ1-1, is GAGVSQSPSNKVTEKGKDVELRCDPISGHTALYWYRQSLGQGLEFLIYFQGNSAPDKSGLPSDRFSAERTGGSVSTLTIQRTQQEDSAVYLCASSRTGGGTEAFFGQGTRLTVV.

V and J are TRBV6-2 or TRBV6-3 and TRBJ2-2, with D hard to call. The V end lost 5 bases, the J end lost 7 bases, and 5 bases lay between the germline ends. The CDR3 is 11 amino acids. The germline V gene has CDR1 MNHEY and CDR2 SVGEGT. This CDR3 is CASSRSGELFF. CDR3 in DNA: TGTGCCAGCAGTCGAAGCGGGGAGCTGTTTTTT.

The genes are TRBV6-1 and TRBJ1-5; TRBD1 matches at 8 bases. Per the germline V gene, CDR1 is MNHNS and CDR2 is SASEGT. Unmatched junction bases numbered 11, after V lost 6 bases and J lost 7 bases. The CDR3 consists of 15 residues. For the CDR3, the DNA is TGTGCCAGCAGAGTACCCGGGACAGGCATCCAGCCCCAGCATTTT. This gives the protein CASRVPGTGIQPQHF.

The chain couples TRBV24-1 to TRBJ2-2; TRBD1 matches at 9 bases. The V gene's germline CDR1 is KGHDR and CDR2 SFDVKD. J was trimmed by 5 bases and V by 3 bases; bases with no gene match: 6. The CDR3 covers 16 residues. Here the CDR3 DNA reads TGTGCCACCAGTGATCGGGGGACAGGGTGGACCGGGGAGCTGTTTTTT. Translation gives CATSDRGTGWTGELFF.